These 20 T cell receptor beta chains share one sample of origin, sequenced in a study of cytomegalovirus exposure and HLA in healthy donors. This PCR relied on a set of 60 Vbeta primers and 13 Jbeta primers. The repertoire was sequenced with immunoSEQ multiplex PCR; TCRdb's copy has only in-frame clones and lacks some. The sample holds about 160,000 clones; roughly 80% are singletons and the top ten take about 1.5%. Sequenced input: PBMCs. These receptors all stem from a man aged 50-59 years in good health and CMV-seropositive.

The V gene is TRBV5-6, the J gene TRBJ1-4, with 7 nucleotides matching TRBD1. Germline CDR1 and CDR2: SGHDT and YYEEEE. The CDR3 sequence is 15 residues long. The J segment lost 14 bases and the V segment lost 3 bases, leaving 16 bases of the junction unmatched. For the CDR3, the DNA is TGTGCCAGCAGCTCTCTTAAAGGCACGAGACAGGGCCTGTTTTTT. This gives the protein CASSSLKGTRQGLFF.

This chain joins TRBV6-1 and TRBJ1-2; 7 nucleotides align to TRBD1. Germline V gives CDR1 MNHNS, CDR2 SASEGT. This CDR3 region has 15 residues. Trimming removed 1 base from V and 6 bases from J; junction bases left unmatched: 8. Here the CDR3 reads CASSEGVGQADGYTF. The CDR3 nucleotides are TGTGCCAGCAGTGAAGGGGTCGGACAGGCGGATGGCTACACCTTC.

V usage is TRBV25-1 and J usage is TRBJ1-6; 7 bases map to TRBD1. Germline CDR1 is MGHDK and CDR2 is SYGVNS. V was clipped by 9 bases and J by 9 bases; unmatched bases: 11. The CDR3 is 14 residues long. Written as DNA, the CDR3 is TGTGCCAGTAAGAGACAGGGAGAGGCTTCACCCCTCCACTTT. Translation: CASKRQGEASPLHF. The full variable domain, with the rest looked up from reference TRBV25-1 and TRBJ1-6, is EADIYQTPRYLVIGTGKKITLECSQTMGHDKMYWYQQDPGMELHLIHYSYGVNSTEKGDLSSESTVSRIRTEHFPLTLESARPSHTSQYLCASKRQGEASPLHFGNGTRLTVT.

V and J are TRBV5-4 and TRBJ1-1, with a tentative D call TRBD1 (5 bases). CDR3 length: 13 residues. Germline V CDR1 and CDR2: SGHNT, YYREEE (reference sequence). The V end was cut by 1 base, the J end by 7 bases, with 11 bases between. CDR3 sequence (DNA): TGTGCCAGCAGCTTGTATAGGGGCGGTGAAGCTTTCTTT. It yields the protein CASSLYRGGEAFF.

This sequence joins TRBV11-2 and TRBJ2-5; the match to TRBD2 covers 13 bases. After removal of 4 bases from V and 2 bases from J, the junction contained 10 bases not matched to a gene. The CDR3 length is 18 residues. CDR1 is SGHAT and CDR2 is FQNNGV in the germline V gene. CDR3 sequence: CASSSPPGTSGVQETQYF. CDR3 coding DNA: TGTGCCAGCAGCTCCCCTCCCGGGACTAGCGGGGTGCAAGAGACCCAGTACTTC.

The gene calls are TRBV9 and TRBJ2-7; the match to TRBD1 covers 7 bases. Per the germline V gene, CDR1 is SGDLS and CDR2 is YYNGEE. V was pared by 4 bases and J by 2 bases, with 9 bases of the junction left unmatched. CDR3 size: 15 residues. The chain's CDR3 is CASSKRWDSPYEQYF. DNA of the CDR3: TGTGCCAGCAGCAAGAGGTGGGACAGTCCCTACGAGCAGTACTTC.

The rearrangement links TRBV19 to TRBJ2-3, with D maybe TRBD2 (6 bases). V dropped 6 bases and J dropped 1 base, with 11 bases sitting between them. Germline V CDR1 and CDR2: LNHDA, SQIVND (reference sequence). The CDR3 has 14 amino acids. CDR3 nucleotide sequence: TGTGCCAGTAGGGCGGGGATGGGCACAGATACGCAGTATTTT. Translated, it gives CASRAGMGTDTQYF.

The chain employs TRBV28 and TRBJ2-1; 9 bases are shared with TRBD2. CDR3 size: 15 residues. V gave up 6 bases and J gave up 4 bases; unmatched junction bases: 7. CDR1 is MDHEN and CDR2 is SYDVKM in the germline V gene. In nucleotides, the CDR3 is TGTGCCAGCAGCCTGCGGGGGGGCCGATACAATGAGCAGTTCTTC. Residues: CASSLRGGRYNEQFF. The variable domain in full, completed from reference TRBV28 and TRBJ2-1, reads DVKVTQSSRYLVKRTGEKVFLECVQDMDHENMFWYRQDPGLGLRLIYFSYDVKMKEKGDIPEGYSVSREKKERFSLILESASTNQTSMYLCASSLRGGRYNEQFFGPGTRLTVL.

The chain couples TRBV6-5 to TRBJ2-7; D is ambiguous. The V end lost 5 bases, the J end lost 1 base, and 9 bases lay between the germline ends. The V gene's germline CDR1 is MNHEY and CDR2 SVGAGI. CDR3 length equals 13 residues. CDR3 nucleotides: TGTGCCAGCAGTGTCCCCGGTTCCTACGAGCAGTACTTC. Its protein product is CASSVPGSYEQYF.

The V gene is TRBV15, the J gene TRBJ2-3; 12 bases match TRBD2. V dropped 3 bases and J dropped 2; count of bases not matched to a gene: 3. The CDR3 extends over 16 amino acids. Per the germline V gene, CDR1 is LNHNV and CDR2 is YYDKDF (reference sequence). CDR3 sequence reads: CATSSGLAGITDTQYF. The CDR3 DNA reads TGTGCCACCAGCAGCGGACTAGCGGGGATCACAGATACGCAGTATTTT.

In DNA form, the CDR3 reads TGTGCCAGCGGAGTGTCGGCAACCTCCTACAATGAGCAGTTCTTC. Translated: CASGVSATSYNEQFF. The genes are TRBV6-1 and TRBJ2-1; D gene unclear. The V end lost 8 bases, the J end lost 0 bases, and 14 bases lay between the germline ends. This CDR3 region has 15 residues. CDR1 and CDR2 from the germline V gene are MNHNS and SASEGT.

The V call is TRBV5-1, the J call TRBJ2-4, with TRBD1 matching 9 bases. This CDR3 has 13 residues. V lost 4 bases, J lost 4 bases, and 0 bases stayed unmatched. Germline V gives CDR1 SGHRS, CDR2 YFSETQ. CDR3 amino acids: CASSDRGKNIQYF. For the CDR3, the DNA is TGCGCCAGCAGCGACAGGGGGAAAAACATTCAGTACTTC. The variable domain in full, completed from reference TRBV5-1 and TRBJ2-4, reads KAGVTQTPRYLIKTRGQQVTLSCSPISGHRSVSWYQQTPGQGLQFLFEYFSETQRNKGNFPGRFSGRQFSNSRSEMNVSTLELGDSALYLCASSDRGKNIQYFGAGTRLSVL.

The rearrangement joins TRBV18 to TRBJ2-7, with 16 positions matching TRBD2. This CDR3 contains 18 residues. Trimming removed 0 bases from V and 0 bases from J; junction bases left unmatched: 2. CDR1 KGHSH and CDR2 LQKENI come from the germline V gene. Here the CDR3 DNA reads TGTGCCAGCTCACCACCGGGACTAGCGGGAGGGGCCTCCTACGAGCAGTACTTC. Its translation is CASSPPGLAGGASYEQYF.

The chain employs TRBV5-4 and TRBJ2-7, with 8 bases matching TRBD2. Germline V gene lookup returns CDR1 SGHNT and CDR2 YYREEE (reference sequence). V was pared by 4 bases and J by 5 bases, with 8 bases of the junction left unmatched. The CDR3 spans 14 residues. CDR3: CASSPGLGIDEQYF. The CDR3 DNA follows: TGTGCCAGCAGCCCGGGACTAGGCATTGACGAGCAGTACTTC.

This chain uses TRBV6-5 with TRBJ1-5; 8 bases are shared with TRBD1. Per the germline V gene, CDR1 is MNHEY and CDR2 is SVGAGI. The CDR3 consists of 15 residues. The junction had 6 bases not matched to a gene; V was cut back by 6 bases and J by 2 bases. CDR3 nucleotides: TGTGCCAGCAGCAAAGACAGGGGTGGCAATCAGCCCCAGCATTTT. This codes for CASSKDRGGNQPQHF.

This chain uses TRBV27 with TRBJ2-1; tentatively, D is TRBD2 (5 bases). This CDR3 is 16 amino acids long. V gave up 1 base and J gave up 5 bases, with 15 bases separating them. In germline, CDR1 is MNHEY, CDR2 SMNVEV (reference sequence). This CDR3 is CASSLLMGSGDNEQFF. CDR3 in DNA: TGTGCCAGCAGTTTATTGATGGGGAGTGGGGACAATGAGCAGTTCTTC.

The gene calls are TRBV7-9 and TRBJ2-2; D not certain. V lost 2 bases and J lost 5, with 12 bases in between. Germline CDR1 is SEHNR and CDR2 is FQNEAQ (reference sequence). There are 15 residues in the CDR3. The CDR3: CASSLRQAGTGELFF. The CDR3 DNA sequence: TGTGCCAGCAGCTTACGGCAGGCCGGAACCGGGGAGCTGTTTTTT.

The genes are TRBV18 and TRBJ1-5; perhaps TRBD1 as D (6 bases). Germline V CDR1 and CDR2: KGHSH, LQKENI. The CDR3 is 16 amino acids. The germline V and J ends were trimmed by 5 bases and 2 bases, with 16 bases remaining between them. The CDR3 is CASSIGTGHRNQPQHF. The CDR3 nucleotides are TGTGCCAGCTCAATAGGCACGGGACACCGCAATCAGCCCCAGCATTTT.

The rearrangement uses TRBV7-2 and TRBJ1-5; 8 nucleotides line up with TRBD1. V dropped 5 bases and J dropped 3; count of bases not matched to a gene: 9. The V gene's germline CDR1 is SGHTA and CDR2 FQGNSA. The CDR3 sequence is 16 residues long. The CDR3 protein is CASSLQGAGANQPQHF. The DNA for the CDR3 is TGTGCCAGCAGCCTGCAGGGGGCAGGGGCCAATCAGCCCCAGCATTTT.

The rearrangement joins TRBV29-1 to TRBJ1-2; TRBD1 matches at 12 bases. Germline assignment: CDR1 SQVTM and CDR2 ANQGSEA. J was trimmed by 7 bases and V by 6 bases; bases with no gene match: 9. The CDR3 runs to 14 residues. This CDR3 is CSVARDRGPSGYTF. CDR3 nucleotides: TGCAGCGTGGCTCGGGACAGGGGGCCGAGTGGCTACACCTTC.